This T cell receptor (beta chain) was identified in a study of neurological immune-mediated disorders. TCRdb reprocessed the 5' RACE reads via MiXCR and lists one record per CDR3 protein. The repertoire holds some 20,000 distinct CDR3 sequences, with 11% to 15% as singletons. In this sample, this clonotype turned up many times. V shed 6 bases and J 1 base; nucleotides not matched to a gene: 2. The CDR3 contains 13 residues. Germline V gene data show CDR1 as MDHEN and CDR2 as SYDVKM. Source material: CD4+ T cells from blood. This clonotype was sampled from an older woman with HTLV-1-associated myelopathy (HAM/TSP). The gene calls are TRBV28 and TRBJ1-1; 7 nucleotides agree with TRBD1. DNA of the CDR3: TGTGCCAGCAGAAGACAGGGGAACACTGAAGCTTTCTTT. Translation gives CASRRQGNTEAFF. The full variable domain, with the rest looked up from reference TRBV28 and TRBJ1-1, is DVKVTQSSRYLVKRTGEKVFLECVQDMDHENMFWYRQDPGLGLRLIYFSYDVKMKEKGDIPEGYSVSREKKERFSLILESASTNQTSMYLCASRRQGNTEAFFGQGTRLTVV.